Below are 26 T cell receptor beta chains sequenced from a single sample in a study of identical twins. TCRdb ran MiXCR on the 5' RACE reads and lists one entry per CDR3 protein. The sample carries around 1.7 million distinct CDR3 sequences, roughly 35% recorded once. The sequenced sample consisted of cord blood. Receptor source: a newborn girl in good health.

This clonotype was counted only a few times. The chain links TRBV5-5 to TRBJ2-7; the match to TRBD1 covers 9 bases. Per germline, CDR1 SGHKS and CDR2 YYEKEE (reference sequence). The CDR3 runs 14 residues. With 5 bases clipped from V and 4 bases from J, the junction kept 7 bases outside the gene matches. CDR3 sequence: CASRQGQGVYEQYF. CDR3 DNA: TGTGCCAGCAGACAGGGACAGGGAGTGTACGAGCAGTACTTC.

The CDR3, as DNA: TGTGCCAGCAGTCTCGGGAGAAAGGGGAGCAATCAGCCCCAGCATTTT. Amino acid sequence: CASSLGRKGSNQPQHF. V gene TRBV28 combines with J gene TRBJ1-5; a possible D gene is TRBD1 (5 bases). Germline CDR1 and CDR2: MDHEN and SYDVKM. There are 16 residues in the CDR3. Trimming removed 5 bases at V and 1 base at J, with 15 bases between.

Comments on this clonotype: One end of the junction fails to match germline, which may point to a read error. V gene TRBV20-1 combines with J gene TRBJ2-7, with TRBD1 identical over 10 bases. CDR1 is DFQATT and CDR2 is SNEGSKA in the germline V gene (reference sequence). CDR3 length equals 15 residues. This CDR3 is CSVRQGAFVDGEQYF. In nucleotides, the CDR3 is TGCAGTGTTAGACAGGGGGCTTTTGTCGACGGCGAGCAGTACTTC.

Only a few counts were recorded for this clonotype. The chain links TRBV5-1 to TRBJ2-7; 10 bases line up with TRBD2. V shed 2 bases and J 7 bases; nucleotides not matched to a gene: 12. From germline, CDR1 is SGHRS and CDR2 YFSETQ. The CDR3 spans 16 residues. The CDR3 nucleotides are TGCGCCAGCAGCTTAACTAGCGGGGTTTCCTCCAATGAGCAGTACTTC. This codes for CASSLTSGVSSNEQYF.

The genes are TRBV2 and TRBJ1-2; TRBD1 matches at 8 bases. The CDR3 has 14 amino acids. Trimming cost V 3 bases and J 5 bases; bases outside gene matches: 5. The germline gives CDR1 SNHLY, CDR2 FYNNEI. The CDR3 region is CASSDADRAYGYTF. The DNA for the CDR3 is TGTGCCAGCAGTGACGCGGACAGGGCTTATGGCTACACCTTC.

This clonotype was picked up a small number of times. This chain uses TRBV10-3 with TRBJ2-3; TRBD1 is a possible D gene (6 bases). The CDR3 extends over 13 amino acids. CDR1 and CDR2 from the germline V gene are ENHRY and SYGVKD. Trimming stripped 6 bases from V and 4 bases from J, with 11 bases between. CDR3 amino acids: CAISPDRPDTQYF. For the CDR3, the DNA is TGTGCCATCAGCCCAGACAGGCCAGATACGCAGTATTTT.

J is TRBJ2-4 and V is TRBV20-1, with 13 bases matching TRBD2. CDR1 and CDR2 from the germline V gene are DFQATT and SNEGSKA (reference sequence). This CDR3 comprises 17 residues. V lost 5 bases, J lost 0 bases, and 7 bases stayed unmatched. DNA of the CDR3: TGCAGTGCTCCGACTAGCGGGGGGCGTCTAGCCAAAAACATTCAGTACTTC. It is translated as CSAPTSGGRLAKNIQYF.

The rearrangement uses TRBV2 and TRBJ1-2; D not resolved. Trimming pared 2 bases from V and 0 bases from J, leaving 7 bases between. The germline V gene has CDR1 SNHLY and CDR2 FYNNEI. The CDR3 length is 14 residues. Written as DNA, the CDR3 is TGTGCCAGCAGTGAAACCAGCACTAACTATGGCTACACCTTC. This translates into CASSETSTNYGYTF.

This chain joins TRBV12-3 or TRBV12-4 and TRBJ1-1, with 8 nucleotides matching TRBD1. Germline trimming cut 5 bases from V and 0 bases from J; bases unmatched to any gene: 11. The CDR3 spans 17 residues. CDR3 region: CASSPAPRGRLNTEAFF. In nucleotides, the CDR3 is TGTGCCAGCAGTCCCGCCCCCAGGGGGCGGTTGAACACTGAAGCTTTCTTT.

V is TRBV2 and J is TRBJ2-1; unclear D gene. The CDR3 has 15 residues. The V and J ends lost 4 bases and 0 bases respectively, with 10 bases between them. Germline CDR1 is SNHLY and CDR2 is FYNNEI. The CDR3 loop reads CASSGAWSSYNEQFF. The DNA for the CDR3 is TGTGCCAGCAGTGGGGCTTGGAGCTCCTACAATGAGCAGTTCTTC.

In this sample, this clonotype turned up many times. J is TRBJ2-5 and V is TRBV12-3 or TRBV12-4; D is undetermined. The CDR3 contains 11 residues. V lost 5 bases, J lost 1 base, and 2 bases lay in between. The CDR3 DNA reads as TGTGCCAGCAGTACCCAAGAGACCCAGTACTTC. Encoded protein: CASSTQETQYF.

The chain uses TRBV20-1 and TRBJ1-2; 8 bases are shared with TRBD1. Trimming took 5 bases from V and 0 from J; bases not matched to a gene: 5. Germline V lookup: CDR1 DFQATT, CDR2 SNEGSKA (reference sequence). The CDR3 spans 14 residues. This chain's CDR3 is CSAVDRGANYGYTF. The CDR3 coding sequence is TGCAGTGCTGTAGACAGGGGTGCTAACTATGGCTACACCTTC.

The chain uses TRBV6-2 or TRBV6-3 and TRBJ2-7, with 7 bases lining up with TRBD1. The CDR3 has 15 residues. The junction had 12 bases not matched to a gene; V was cut back by 4 bases and J by 6 bases. CDR1 and CDR2 from the germline V gene are MNHEY and SVGEGT. The CDR3 DNA follows: TGTGCCAGCAGTTCCAATCGACAGGGACCCCTCGAGCAGTACTTC. Translated, it gives CASSSNRQGPLEQYF.

The table lists this clonotype with many counts. The chain employs TRBV20-1 and TRBJ2-3, with D hard to call. There are 13 residues in the CDR3. Germline V gene sequence: CDR1 DFQATT, CDR2 SNEGSKA (reference sequence). The V gene lost 6 bases and the J gene lost 1 base, with 11 bases spanning the gap. CDR3 nucleotide sequence: TGCAGTGCCCCAGTTGCGGGCACAGATACGCAGTATTTT. This translates into CSAPVAGTDTQYF.

The chain combines TRBV28 with TRBJ1-4, with D possibly matching TRBD1 (5 bases). This CDR3 is built from 14 residues. The ends were cut back, 5 bases at V and 1 base at J, with 8 bases in the middle. The germline V gene encodes CDR1 MDHEN and CDR2 SYDVKM. The DNA of the CDR3 is TGTGCCAGCAGTCAGACAGAAACTAATGAAAAACTGTTTTTT. Encoded protein: CASSQTETNEKLFF.

This sequence joins TRBV6-5 and TRBJ2-2; D is tentatively TRBD1 or TRBD2 (6 bases each). CDR1 MNHEY and CDR2 SVGAGI come from the germline V gene. The ends were cut back, 10 bases at V and 1 base at J, with 13 bases in the middle. The CDR3 contains 14 residues. CDR3 sequence (DNA): TGTGCCACGTGGGGGGCAGGGAACACCGGGGAGCTGTTTTTT. Amino acids: CATWGAGNTGELFF.

This clonotype was counted a few times. V and J are TRBV27 and TRBJ2-7; 8 bases are a match to TRBD1. The junction had 7 bases not matched to a gene; V was cut back by 2 bases and J by 1 base. CDR3 size: 16 residues. Germline loops: CDR1 MNHEY, CDR2 SMNVEV (reference sequence). The CDR3 is CASSLIGTGASYEQYF. CDR3 nucleotide sequence: TGTGCCAGCAGTTTAATCGGGACAGGCGCATCCTACGAGCAGTACTTC.

This clonotype was seen ten or more times. The chain carries TRBV5-1 and TRBJ2-4; 12 nucleotides line up with TRBD2. Germline assignment: CDR1 SGHRS and CDR2 YFSETQ. The V gene end was trimmed by 1 base and the J gene end by 0 bases; junction bases not matched to a gene: 5. The CDR3 loop spans 18 amino acids. As DNA, the CDR3 is TGCGCCAGCAGCTTGCTCGGACTAGCGGGACTAGCCAAAAACATTCAGTACTTC. Protein: CASSLLGLAGLAKNIQYF.

The table lists this clonotype with a few counts. The chain carries TRBV2 and TRBJ1-6; D unclear. V was shortened by 7 bases and J by 8 bases, with 6 bases between the two germline ends. Germline V gene data show CDR1 as SNHLY and CDR2 as FYNNEI. The CDR3 consists of 11 residues. CDR3 DNA: TGTGCCAGCAAAAGGGATTCACCCCTCCACTTT. It translates to CASKRDSPLHF. Full variable domain (remainder filled in from reference TRBV2 and TRBJ1-6): EPEVTQTPSHQVTQMGQEVILRCVPISNHLYFYWYRQILGQKVEFLVSFYNNEISEKSEIFDDQFSVERPDGSNFTLKIRSTKLEDSAMYFCASKRDSPLHFGNGTRLTVT.

This rearrangement joins TRBV7-9 to TRBJ2-2; D is unclear. The germline V gene has CDR1 SEHNR and CDR2 FQNEAQ (reference sequence). Trimming removed 7 bases from V and 7 bases from J, with 7 bases in between. The CDR3 spans 11 residues. The CDR3 DNA sequence: TGTGCCAGCAACCTGAACGGGGAGCTGTTTTTT. This sequence encodes CASNLNGELFF.

This clonotype was found a few times. The chain combines TRBV29-1 with TRBJ1-2; no reliable D call. V lost 3 bases to trimming and J lost 5 bases, with 16 bases between them. Germline lookup yields CDR1 SQVTM and CDR2 ANQGSEA. The CDR3 spans 14 residues. The CDR3 sequence is CSVDNAGAGYGYTF. DNA for the CDR3: TGCAGCGTTGATAATGCGGGCGCTGGGTATGGCTACACCTTC.

The rearrangement joins TRBV4-2 to TRBJ2-3; D is uncertain. The germline gives CDR1 LGHNA, CDR2 YNFKEQ. V lost 2 bases and J lost 6, with 9 bases in between. The CDR3 is made up of 13 amino acids. This chain's CDR3 is CASSQTLGDTQYF. As DNA, the CDR3 is TGTGCCAGCAGCCAAACCCTGGGTGATACGCAGTATTTT.

The chain combines TRBV12-3 or TRBV12-4 with TRBJ2-3; the match to TRBD2 covers 8 bases. This CDR3 has 17 amino acids. Trimming at V came to 5 bases and at J to 2 bases, leaving 12 bases not matched to a gene. The CDR3 DNA follows: TGTGCCAGCAGTCACAGGCGGGGCGGGGGGCCCACAGATACGCAGTATTTT. Translating it yields CASSHRRGGGPTDTQYF.

The chain recombines TRBV5-1 with TRBJ1-2; 7 bases agree with TRBD1. The CDR3 totals 16 residues. Germline V lookup: CDR1 SGHRS, CDR2 YFSETQ. J was trimmed by 3 bases and V by 2 bases; bases with no gene match: 10. CDR3 residues: CASSLVGQVTDYGYTF. Written as DNA, the CDR3 is TGCGCCAGCAGCTTAGTTGGACAGGTCACGGACTATGGCTACACCTTC.

On this clonotype: One junction end disagrees with the germline gene, perhaps due to a read error. The chain's CDR3 is CVIRSAGGSYNEQFF. The CDR3 nucleotides are TGTGTCATCAGGAGTGCGGGGGGCTCCTACAATGAGCAGTTCTTC. The V gene is TRBV10-3, the J gene TRBJ2-1, with 8 bases aligning to TRBD2. Germline CDR1 reads ENHRY; CDR2 reads SYGVKD. The CDR3 extends over 15 amino acids.

CDR3 sequence: CASMYRETQYF. The CDR3 nucleotides are TGTGCCAGCATGTATAGGGAGACCCAGTACTTC. J is TRBJ2-5 and V is TRBV28; no definite D call. The CDR3 consists of 11 residues. Germline values: CDR1 MDHEN, CDR2 SYDVKM. Trimming removed 7 bases at V and 5 bases at J, with 8 bases between.